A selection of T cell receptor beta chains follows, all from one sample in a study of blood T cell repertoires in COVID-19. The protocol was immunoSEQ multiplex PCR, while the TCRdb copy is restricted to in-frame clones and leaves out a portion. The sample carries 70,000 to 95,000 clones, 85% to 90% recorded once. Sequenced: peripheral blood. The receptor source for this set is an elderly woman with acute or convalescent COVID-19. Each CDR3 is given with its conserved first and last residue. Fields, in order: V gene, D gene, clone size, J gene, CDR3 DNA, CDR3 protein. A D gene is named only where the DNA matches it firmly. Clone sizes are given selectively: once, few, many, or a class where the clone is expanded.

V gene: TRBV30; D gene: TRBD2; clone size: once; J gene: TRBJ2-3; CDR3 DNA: TGTGCCTGGAGTAGACAGCGGGGGCTCCCCCCAGATACGCAGTATTTT; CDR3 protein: CAWSRQRGLPPDTQYF
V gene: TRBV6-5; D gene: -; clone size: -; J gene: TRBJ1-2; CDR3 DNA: TGTGCCAGCACCGTCGGGAGGTATGGCTACACCTTC; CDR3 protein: CASTVGRYGYTF
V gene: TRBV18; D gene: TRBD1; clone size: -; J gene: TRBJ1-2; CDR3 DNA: TGTGCCAGCTCAGGACAGGGACTGTCTGGCTACACCTTC; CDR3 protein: CASSGQGLSGYTF
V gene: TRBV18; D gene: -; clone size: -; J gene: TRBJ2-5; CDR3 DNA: TGTGCCAGCTCACCCGAGGCGGGGACGCAAGAGACCCAGTACTTC; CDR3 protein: CASSPEAGTQETQYF
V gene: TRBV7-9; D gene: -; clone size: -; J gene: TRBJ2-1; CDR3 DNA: TGTGCCAGCATCCAGGACATGGGAGGCAATGAGCAGTTCTTC; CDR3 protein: CASIQDMGGNEQFF
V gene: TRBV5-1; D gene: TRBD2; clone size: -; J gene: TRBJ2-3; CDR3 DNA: TGCGCCAGCAGCCCGACCTCCAGCGGGAGGGCCACAGATACGCAGTATTTT; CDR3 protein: CASSPTSSGRATDTQYF
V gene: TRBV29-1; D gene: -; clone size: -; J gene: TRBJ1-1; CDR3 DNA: TGCAGCCCAACCCGCCACAGTGAAGCTTTCTTT; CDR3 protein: CSPTRHSEAFF
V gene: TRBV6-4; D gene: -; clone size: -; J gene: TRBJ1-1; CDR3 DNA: TGTGCCAGCAGTCAGGGTGTCGGCACTGAAGCTTTCTTT; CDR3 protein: CASSQGVGTEAFF
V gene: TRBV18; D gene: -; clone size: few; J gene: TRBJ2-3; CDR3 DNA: TGTGCCAGCTCACCCAGAACACCTAGCACAGATACGCAGTATTTT; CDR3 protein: CASSPRTPSTDTQYF
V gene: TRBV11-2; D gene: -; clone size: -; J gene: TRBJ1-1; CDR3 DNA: TGTGCCAGCAGCTTAGATGCCAGAATGCACACTGAAGCTTTCTTT; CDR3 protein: CASSLDARMHTEAFF
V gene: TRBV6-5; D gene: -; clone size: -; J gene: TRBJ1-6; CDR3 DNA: TGTGCCAGCAGTTACTCCACGGTTAATAATTCACCCCTCCACTTT; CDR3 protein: CASSYSTVNNSPLHF
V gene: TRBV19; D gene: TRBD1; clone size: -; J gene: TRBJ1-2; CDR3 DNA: TGTGCCAGTAGTAGGGGACAGGGACCCTTCGGCTACACCTTC; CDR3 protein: CASSRGQGPFGYTF
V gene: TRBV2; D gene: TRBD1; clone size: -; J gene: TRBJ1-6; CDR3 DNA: TGTGCCAGCAGTTGGGACAGGGTTTCGGATTCACCCCTCCACTTT; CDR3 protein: CASSWDRVSDSPLHF
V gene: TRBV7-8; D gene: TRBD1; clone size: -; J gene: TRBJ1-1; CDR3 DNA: TGTGCCAGCAGCTTGGTCTTGGACAGGCTGAACACTGAAGCTTTCTTT; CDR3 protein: CASSLVLDRLNTEAFF
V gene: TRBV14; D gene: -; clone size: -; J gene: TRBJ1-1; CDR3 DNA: TGTGCCAGCAGCCAAGAACGGGGGGCTGAAGCTTTCTTT; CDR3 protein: CASSQERGAEAFF
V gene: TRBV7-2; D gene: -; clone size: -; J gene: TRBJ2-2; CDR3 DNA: TGTGCCAGCAGCTTACTTACGAACACCGGGGAGCTGTTTTTT; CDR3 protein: CASSLLTNTGELFF
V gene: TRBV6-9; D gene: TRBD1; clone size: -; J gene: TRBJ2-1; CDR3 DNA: TGTGCCAGCAGCTTCCCGGGACAGACCAATGAGCAGTTCTTC; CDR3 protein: CASSFPGQTNEQFF
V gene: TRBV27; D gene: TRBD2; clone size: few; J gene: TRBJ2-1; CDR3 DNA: TGTGCCAGCAGTCACTTAGCGGGGGGGTCCAATGAGCAGTTCTTC; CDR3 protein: CASSHLAGGSNEQFF
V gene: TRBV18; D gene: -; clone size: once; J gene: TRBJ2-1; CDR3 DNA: TGTGCCAGCTCACCAATCTCAGGTTTTCTTTACAATGAGCAGTTCTTC; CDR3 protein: CASSPISGFLYNEQFF
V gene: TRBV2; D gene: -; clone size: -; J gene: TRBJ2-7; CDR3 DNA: TGTGCCAGCAGTGTAGAGGGATACGAGCAGTACTTC; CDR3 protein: CASSVEGYEQYF
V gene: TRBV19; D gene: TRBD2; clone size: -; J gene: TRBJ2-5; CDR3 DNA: TGTGCCAGTAGACGGGGGGTGTGGGAGACCCAGTACTTC; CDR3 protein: CASRRGVWETQYF
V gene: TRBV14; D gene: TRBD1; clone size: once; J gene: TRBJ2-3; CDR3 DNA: TGTGCCAGCAGCCAAATACAGGGGTGGGCAGATACGCAGTATTTT; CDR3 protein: CASSQIQGWADTQYF
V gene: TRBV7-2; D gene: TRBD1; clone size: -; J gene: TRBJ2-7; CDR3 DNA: TGTGCCAGCAGCCCTAACAGGGGCGGCGACGAGCAGTACTTC; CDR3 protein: CASSPNRGGDEQYF
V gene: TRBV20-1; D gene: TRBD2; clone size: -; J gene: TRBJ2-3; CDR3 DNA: TGCAGTGCTAGTCCTAGCGGGAGAACCGGAGATACGCAGTATTTT; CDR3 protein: CSASPSGRTGDTQYF
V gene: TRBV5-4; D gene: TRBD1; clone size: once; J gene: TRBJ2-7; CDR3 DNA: TGTGCCAGCAGCGCTCAGGGACAGGTAGCCTACGAGCAGTACTTC; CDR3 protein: CASSAQGQVAYEQYF
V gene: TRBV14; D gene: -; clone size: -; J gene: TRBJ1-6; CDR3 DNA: TGTGCCAGCAGCCAAGTTCAGGGTAATAATTCACCCCTCCACTTT; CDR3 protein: CASSQVQGNNSPLHF
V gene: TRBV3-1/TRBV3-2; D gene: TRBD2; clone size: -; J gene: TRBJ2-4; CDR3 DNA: TGTGCCAGCAGCTCTGCGGGGGGGCCAAACATTCAGTACTTC; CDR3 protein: CASSSAGGPNIQYF
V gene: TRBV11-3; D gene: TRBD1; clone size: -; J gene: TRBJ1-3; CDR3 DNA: TGTGCCAGCAGTAATGGACAGGACTCTGGAAACACCATATATTTT; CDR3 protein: CASSNGQDSGNTIYF
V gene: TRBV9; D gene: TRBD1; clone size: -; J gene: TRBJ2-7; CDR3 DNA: TGTGCCAGCAGCGTAAGGGACAGGGCCTACGAGCAGTACTTC; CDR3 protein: CASSVRDRAYEQYF
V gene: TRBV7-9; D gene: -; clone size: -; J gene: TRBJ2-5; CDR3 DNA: TGTGCCAGCAGCTTAATTTCCGACAGCCGTGGGACCCAGTACTTC; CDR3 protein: CASSLISDSRGTQYF
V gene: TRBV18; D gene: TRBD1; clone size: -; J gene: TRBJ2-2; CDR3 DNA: TGTGCCAGCTCACAGGATCGGACAGGGGCCTTCACCGGGGAGCTGTTTTTT; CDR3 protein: CASSQDRTGAFTGELFF
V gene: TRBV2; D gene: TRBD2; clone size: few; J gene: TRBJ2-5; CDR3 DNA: TGTGCCAGCAGCAAACTAGCGGGGAATTTTGAGACCCAGTACTTC; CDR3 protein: CASSKLAGNFETQYF
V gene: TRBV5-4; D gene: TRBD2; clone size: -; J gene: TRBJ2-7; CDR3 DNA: TGTGCCAGCAGCTTGGGGGGCGGGAGGCTGGACGAGCAGTACTTC; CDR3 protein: CASSLGGGRLDEQYF
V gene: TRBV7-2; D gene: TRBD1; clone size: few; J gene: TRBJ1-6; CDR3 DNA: TGTGCCAGCAGCTCGGCAGGGGGCCTTCCACCCCTCCACTTT; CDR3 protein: CASSSAGGLPPLHF
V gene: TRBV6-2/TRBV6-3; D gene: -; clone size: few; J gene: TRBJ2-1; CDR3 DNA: TGTGCCAGCAGTCCCCCCCTAGCGTTTTACTACAATGAGCAGTTCTTC; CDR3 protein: CASSPPLAFYYNEQFF
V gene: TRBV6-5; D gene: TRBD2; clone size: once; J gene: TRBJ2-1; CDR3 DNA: TGTGCCAGCGGGCGGGAGGGCCGAGGCGATGAGCAGTTCTTC; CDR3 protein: CASGREGRGDEQFF
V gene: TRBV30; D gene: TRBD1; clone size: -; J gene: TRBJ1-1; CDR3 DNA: TGTGCCAGGGGAACAGGGGGCGGGGAAGCTTTCTTT; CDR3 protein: CARGTGGGEAFF
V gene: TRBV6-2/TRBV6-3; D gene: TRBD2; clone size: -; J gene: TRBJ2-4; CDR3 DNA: TGTGCCAGCAGTTACGGATATTTGCGGGGGGTTTCCAAAAACATTCAGTACTTC; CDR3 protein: CASSYGYLRGVSKNIQYF
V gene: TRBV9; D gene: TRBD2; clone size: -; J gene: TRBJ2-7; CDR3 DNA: TGTGCCAGCAGCGTAGGAGATAGCGGGAGATACGAGCAGTACTTC; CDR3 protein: CASSVGDSGRYEQYF
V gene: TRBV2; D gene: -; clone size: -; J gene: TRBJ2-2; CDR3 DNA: TGTGCCAGCAGGGGGGGTTTCGTGGGATCACCTAGGGCCGGGGAGCTGTTTTTT; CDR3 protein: CASRGGFVGSPRAGELFF
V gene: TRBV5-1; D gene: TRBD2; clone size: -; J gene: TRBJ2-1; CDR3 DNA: TGCGCCAGCAGCCTCACTAGCGGGAGAGCTGATGAGCAGTTCTTC; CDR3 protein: CASSLTSGRADEQFF
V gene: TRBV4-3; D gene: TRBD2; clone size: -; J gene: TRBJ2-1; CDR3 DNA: TGCGCCAGCAGCCTTGGCGGGGGGGGGAACGGTGAGCAGTTCTTC; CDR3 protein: CASSLGGGGNGEQFF
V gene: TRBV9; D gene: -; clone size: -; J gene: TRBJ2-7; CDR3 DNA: TGTGCCAGCGCCCCGACAGGTAGCGGGACAGGGGAGCAGTACTTC; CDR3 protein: CASAPTGSGTGEQYF
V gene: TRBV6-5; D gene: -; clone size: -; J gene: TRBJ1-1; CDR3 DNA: TGTGCCAGCAGAGTTACGGAGGCGACTGAAGCTTTCTTT; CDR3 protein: CASRVTEATEAFF
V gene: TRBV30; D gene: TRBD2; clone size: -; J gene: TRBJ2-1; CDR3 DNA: TGTGCCTGGATCTTACGGGGGGGCCCCAATGAGCAGTTCTTC; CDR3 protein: CAWILRGGPNEQFF
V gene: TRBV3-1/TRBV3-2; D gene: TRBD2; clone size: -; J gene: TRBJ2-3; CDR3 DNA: TGTGCCAGCAGCCAAGGGTCAGCGGGAGGAGAGATGGGCACAGATACGCAGTATTTT; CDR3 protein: CASSQGSAGGEMGTDTQYF
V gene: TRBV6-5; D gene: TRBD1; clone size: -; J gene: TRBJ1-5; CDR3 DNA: TGTGCCAGCAGTACAGGGGCCTCCGGCCAGCCCCAGCATTTT; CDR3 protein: CASSTGASGQPQHF
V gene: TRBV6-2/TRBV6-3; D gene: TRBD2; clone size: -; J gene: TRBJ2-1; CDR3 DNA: TGTGCCAGCAGTTACTCGCGGGGGATCCATCAAATCCCCAATGAGCAGTTCTTC; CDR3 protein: CASSYSRGIHQIPNEQFF
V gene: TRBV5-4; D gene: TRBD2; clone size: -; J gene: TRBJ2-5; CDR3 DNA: TGTGCCAGCAGCCCCGGACTAGCGGGGGGCCAAGAGACCCAGTACTTC; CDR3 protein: CASSPGLAGGQETQYF
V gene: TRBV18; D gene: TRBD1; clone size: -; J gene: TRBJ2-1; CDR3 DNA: TGTGCCAGCTCACCTGGGGACAGATACAATGAGCAGTTCTTC; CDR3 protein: CASSPGDRYNEQFF
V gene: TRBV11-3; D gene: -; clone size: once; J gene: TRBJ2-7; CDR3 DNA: TGTGCCAGCAGCCCCCGGGGTTCGGGATACGAGCAGTACTTC; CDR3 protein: CASSPRGSGYEQYF
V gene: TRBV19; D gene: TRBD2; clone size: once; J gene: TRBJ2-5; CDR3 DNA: TGTGCCAGCAGGACTAGCGGGATGGAGACCCAGTACTTC; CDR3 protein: CASRTSGMETQYF
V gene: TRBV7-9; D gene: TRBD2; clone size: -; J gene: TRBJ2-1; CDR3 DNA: TGTGCCAGCAGCTTAGCGTTGGGACTAGACTACAATGAGCAGTTCTTC; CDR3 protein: CASSLALGLDYNEQFF